A selection of T cell receptor beta chains follows, all from one sample in a study of cytomegalovirus exposure and HLA in healthy donors. Using immunoSEQ multiplex PCR, the repertoire was profiled, and TCRdb retains in-frame clones only, with some absent. Of fewer than 110,000 clones listed, around 76% are singletons. The sequenced sample consisted of PBMCs. Source of these receptors: a man aged 18 to 30 in good health and CMV-seronegative. Both conserved end residues are part of each CDR3. D genes are given only for firm matches. Some rows mark clone size as missing; the rest say once, few, many or name a class of expanded clone.

cdr3_nt: TGTGCCAGCAGCCAGCGGCTAGCGGGGGACCTCAATGAGCAGTTCTTC
cdr3_aa: CASSQRLAGDLNEQFF
d_call: TRBD2
v_call: TRBV14
j_call: TRBJ2-1
clone_size: .

cdr3_nt: TGTGCCAGCAGCTCCGGCGGTTACTATGGCTACCCCTTC
cdr3_aa: CASSSGGYYGYPF
d_call: .
v_call: TRBV6-5
j_call: TRBJ1-2
clone_size: .

cdr3_nt: TGCAGCGTTGGGAACAGGGGGAGCAATCAGCCCCAGCATTTT
cdr3_aa: CSVGNRGSNQPQHF
d_call: TRBD1
v_call: TRBV29-1
j_call: TRBJ1-5
clone_size: .

cdr3_nt: TGTGCCAGCAGCTCGAATCCCAGGGCGTACGAGCAGTACTTC
cdr3_aa: CASSSNPRAYEQYF
d_call: .
v_call: TRBV4-2
j_call: TRBJ2-7
clone_size: .

cdr3_nt: TGTGCCAGCAGTGAAACCCAGGGGATTGGGGGCGAGCAGTACTTC
cdr3_aa: CASSETQGIGGEQYF
d_call: .
v_call: TRBV2
j_call: TRBJ2-7
clone_size: .

cdr3_nt: TGCAGCGTTGACGCCGGGACTAGCGGGGGGTTCAATGAGCAGTTCTTC
cdr3_aa: CSVDAGTSGGFNEQFF
d_call: TRBD2
v_call: TRBV29-1
j_call: TRBJ2-1
clone_size: .

cdr3_nt: TGTGCCAGCAGATGGGGGCCCTCCTACGAGCAGTACTTC
cdr3_aa: CASRWGPSYEQYF
d_call: .
v_call: TRBV11-2
j_call: TRBJ2-7
clone_size: .

cdr3_nt: TGTGCCAGCAGCCCGGGACTTGGGCGAGGAGAGACCCAGTACTTC
cdr3_aa: CASSPGLGRGETQYF
d_call: .
v_call: TRBV9
j_call: TRBJ2-5
clone_size: once

cdr3_nt: TGTGCCAGTAGTGTCCGACAGAAAACTTACACCGGGGAGCTGTTTTTT
cdr3_aa: CASSVRQKTYTGELFF
d_call: .
v_call: TRBV19
j_call: TRBJ2-2
clone_size: .

cdr3_nt: TGTGCCAGCATCGCCCGCCCGGGGGGCAATTCACCCCTCCACTTT
cdr3_aa: CASIARPGGNSPLHF
d_call: .
v_call: TRBV6-1
j_call: TRBJ1-6
clone_size: .

cdr3_nt: TGTGCCAGCAGCCAAGGGCACTCGGGGTTCCCAGAGACCCAGTACTTC
cdr3_aa: CASSQGHSGFPETQYF
d_call: .
v_call: TRBV4-2
j_call: TRBJ2-5
clone_size: .

cdr3_nt: TGCGCCAGCAGCCTTGGGGTAGCGGGGGGCTCTGGGGCCAACGTCCTGACTTTC
cdr3_aa: CASSLGVAGGSGANVLTF
d_call: TRBD2
v_call: TRBV4-3
j_call: TRBJ2-6
clone_size: .

cdr3_nt: TGTGCCAGCAGTTTGGGCAGAATGAACACTGAAGCTTTCTTT
cdr3_aa: CASSLGRMNTEAFF
d_call: .
v_call: TRBV28
j_call: TRBJ1-1
clone_size: .

cdr3_nt: TGCAGCGTCAGGATAACCAGGGATGCTCCAGCTTTCTTT
cdr3_aa: CSVRITRDAPAFF
d_call: .
v_call: TRBV29-1
j_call: TRBJ1-1
clone_size: .

cdr3_nt: TGCAGCGTTGAATTTACGGATTTAGCCTATGGCTACACCTTC
cdr3_aa: CSVEFTDLAYGYTF
d_call: .
v_call: TRBV29-1
j_call: TRBJ1-2
clone_size: .

cdr3_nt: TGTGCCAGCAGCTTAGCTACCCGAGCGGTAGAGACCCAGTACTTC
cdr3_aa: CASSLATRAVETQYF
d_call: .
v_call: TRBV7-2
j_call: TRBJ2-5
clone_size: .

cdr3_nt: TGTGCCAGCACCGATTGGAGCGGGGGGGGTTACACCGGGGAGCTGTTTTTT
cdr3_aa: CASTDWSGGGYTGELFF
d_call: TRBD2
v_call: TRBV2
j_call: TRBJ2-2
clone_size: .

cdr3_nt: TGTGCCAGTAGTAACAGGGACCCCTACGAGCAGTACTTC
cdr3_aa: CASSNRDPYEQYF
d_call: .
v_call: TRBV19
j_call: TRBJ2-7
clone_size: once

cdr3_nt: TGTGCCAGCAGCCAAAGCCTCAGGGGTTCGGTCCTTAACTCTGGAAACACCATATATTTT
cdr3_aa: CASSQSLRGSVLNSGNTIYF
d_call: .
v_call: TRBV7-3
j_call: TRBJ1-3
clone_size: few

cdr3_nt: TGTGCCATCAGCGGGGTTTCACTCTCCTACGAGCAGTACTTC
cdr3_aa: CAISGVSLSYEQYF
d_call: .
v_call: TRBV10-3
j_call: TRBJ2-7
clone_size: once

cdr3_nt: TGTGCCACCAGCAGAGATATTAGGACTGGAGGGGAGACCCAGTACTTC
cdr3_aa: CATSRDIRTGGETQYF
d_call: .
v_call: TRBV15
j_call: TRBJ2-5
clone_size: .

cdr3_nt: TGTGCCAGCTTAGGTTTGAGGACCGGGGAGCTGTTTTTT
cdr3_aa: CASLGLRTGELFF
d_call: .
v_call: TRBV11-2
j_call: TRBJ2-2
clone_size: .

cdr3_nt: TGTGCCAGCAGTCCTAGACAGTTCTATGGCTACACCTTC
cdr3_aa: CASSPRQFYGYTF
d_call: .
v_call: TRBV28
j_call: TRBJ1-2
clone_size: .

cdr3_nt: TGTGCCAGCAGTGAATACTCAACTAATGAAAAACTGTTTTTT
cdr3_aa: CASSEYSTNEKLFF
d_call: .
v_call: TRBV6-5
j_call: TRBJ1-4
clone_size: .

cdr3_nt: TGTGCCAGCAGCCAAGAGGGCGGGGGGCTCTACAATGAGCAGTTCTTC
cdr3_aa: CASSQEGGGLYNEQFF
d_call: TRBD2
v_call: TRBV4-2
j_call: TRBJ2-1
clone_size: .

cdr3_nt: TGTGCCAGCAGGGAGGGAATTCATGGCTACACCTTC
cdr3_aa: CASREGIHGYTF
d_call: .
v_call: TRBV27
j_call: TRBJ1-2
clone_size: .

cdr3_nt: TGTGCCAGCAGTTTGACAGGGACCTCCTCTGGAAACACCATATATTTT
cdr3_aa: CASSLTGTSSGNTIYF
d_call: TRBD1
v_call: TRBV27
j_call: TRBJ1-3
clone_size: .

cdr3_nt: TGTGCCTGGAGTGAGGACGGGACTCGGAAGCAGTTCTTC
cdr3_aa: CAWSEDGTRKQFF
d_call: .
v_call: TRBV30
j_call: TRBJ2-1
clone_size: .

cdr3_nt: TGTGCCAGCAGCTTATTACGGGAGTCATCAGATACGCAGTATTTT
cdr3_aa: CASSLLRESSDTQYF
d_call: .
v_call: TRBV7-6
j_call: TRBJ2-3
clone_size: .

cdr3_nt: TGTGCCAGCAGGACGGACAGGGGGAACAATCAGCCCCAGCATTTT
cdr3_aa: CASRTDRGNNQPQHF
d_call: TRBD1
v_call: TRBV2
j_call: TRBJ1-5
clone_size: .

cdr3_nt: TGTGCCAGCAGCAAAGTGTGGTTCCGGACTGGGCGGGGGGTGTACAATGAGCAGTTCTTC
cdr3_aa: CASSKVWFRTGRGVYNEQFF
d_call: .
v_call: TRBV21-1
j_call: TRBJ2-1
clone_size: .

cdr3_nt: TGTGCCAGCAGTTACTTCGGACTGAACTATGGCTACACCTTC
cdr3_aa: CASSYFGLNYGYTF
d_call: .
v_call: TRBV6-5
j_call: TRBJ1-2
clone_size: .

cdr3_nt: TGTGCCAGCAGCTTGGGACAGGTTCATAATTCACCCCTCCACTTT
cdr3_aa: CASSLGQVHNSPLHF
d_call: .
v_call: TRBV5-6
j_call: TRBJ1-6
clone_size: .

cdr3_nt: TGCGCCAGCAGCTTGGGAGGGACTAAGGACTACGAGCAGTACTTC
cdr3_aa: CASSLGGTKDYEQYF
d_call: TRBD2
v_call: TRBV5-1
j_call: TRBJ2-7
clone_size: once

cdr3_nt: TGTGCCAGCGGAACAGGGGGCAGGGAGACCCAGTACTTC
cdr3_aa: CASGTGGRETQYF
d_call: TRBD1
v_call: TRBV5-5
j_call: TRBJ2-5
clone_size: .

cdr3_nt: TGTGCCAGCAGCCGGGACAGGGTCCAATACGAGCAGTACTTC
cdr3_aa: CASSRDRVQYEQYF
d_call: TRBD1
v_call: TRBV7-2
j_call: TRBJ2-7
clone_size: .

cdr3_nt: TGTGCCAGCAGCTTGAAGTTAGCGGGAAACACAGATACGCAGTATTTT
cdr3_aa: CASSLKLAGNTDTQYF
d_call: TRBD2
v_call: TRBV5-4
j_call: TRBJ2-3
clone_size: .

cdr3_nt: TGTGCCAGCGCTGGGACAGGGGTTATCCCGAATGAAAAACTGTTTTTT
cdr3_aa: CASAGTGVIPNEKLFF
d_call: TRBD1
v_call: TRBV2
j_call: TRBJ1-4
clone_size: few

cdr3_nt: TGCAGCGTTGGGGACAGGGATCCACTGGCGGGGGATGAGCAGTTCTTC
cdr3_aa: CSVGDRDPLAGDEQFF
d_call: TRBD1
v_call: TRBV29-1
j_call: TRBJ2-1
clone_size: .

cdr3_nt: TGTGCCAGCAGCCCCTTTACCGGGGGGGTTGATACGCAGTATTTT
cdr3_aa: CASSPFTGGVDTQYF
d_call: TRBD2
v_call: TRBV9
j_call: TRBJ2-3
clone_size: .

cdr3_nt: TGTGCCAGCTTCGGTCGGGAGCGGGGCGGGGAGCAGTTCTTC
cdr3_aa: CASFGRERGGEQFF
d_call: TRBD2
v_call: TRBV28
j_call: TRBJ2-1
clone_size: .